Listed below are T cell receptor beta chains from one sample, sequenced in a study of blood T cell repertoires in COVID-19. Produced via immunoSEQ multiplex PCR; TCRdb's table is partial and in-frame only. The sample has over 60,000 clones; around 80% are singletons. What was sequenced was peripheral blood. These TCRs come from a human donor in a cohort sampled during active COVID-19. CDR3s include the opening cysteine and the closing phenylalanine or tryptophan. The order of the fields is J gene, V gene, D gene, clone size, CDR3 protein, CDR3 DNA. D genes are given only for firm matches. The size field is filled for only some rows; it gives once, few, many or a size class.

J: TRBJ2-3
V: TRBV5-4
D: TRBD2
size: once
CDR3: CASSILAGAFTDTQYF
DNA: TGTGCCAGCAGCATCCTAGCGGGGGCCTTCACAGATACGCAGTATTTT

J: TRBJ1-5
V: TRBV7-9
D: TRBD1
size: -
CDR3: CASSSWTGEYQPQHF
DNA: TGTGCCAGCAGCTCCTGGACAGGGGAATATCAGCCCCAGCATTTT

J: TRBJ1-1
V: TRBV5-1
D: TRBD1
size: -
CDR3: CASSLRGRKDTEAFF
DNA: TGCGCCAGCAGCTTAAGGGGGCGAAAAGATACTGAAGCTTTCTTT

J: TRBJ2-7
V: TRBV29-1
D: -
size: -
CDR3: CSVEDRQGKRSSYEQYF
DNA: TGCAGCGTTGAAGATAGGCAGGGGAAACGAAGCTCCTACGAGCAGTACTTC

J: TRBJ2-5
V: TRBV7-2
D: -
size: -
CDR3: CASSSSGSGWETQYF
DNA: TGTGCCAGCAGTTCCTCGGGGAGTGGGTGGGAGACCCAGTACTTC

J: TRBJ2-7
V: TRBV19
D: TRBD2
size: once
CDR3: CASSPPGGNEQYF
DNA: TGTGCCAGTAGTCCCCCGGGAGGGAACGAGCAGTACTTC

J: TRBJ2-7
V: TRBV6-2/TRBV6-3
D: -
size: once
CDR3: CASSLGLVAAGYEQYF
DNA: TGTGCCAGCAGCCTCGGGTTGGTGGCAGCCGGATACGAGCAGTACTTC

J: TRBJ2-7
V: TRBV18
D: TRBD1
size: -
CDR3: CASSPGTTGIYEQYF
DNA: TGTGCCAGCTCACCCGGCACGACAGGGATCTACGAGCAGTACTTC

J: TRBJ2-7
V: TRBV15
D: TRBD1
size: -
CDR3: CATSIGQGFYEQYF
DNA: TGTGCCACCAGCATTGGACAGGGTTTCTACGAGCAGTACTTC

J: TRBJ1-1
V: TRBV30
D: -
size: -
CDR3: CAWSVGLYTEAFF
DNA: TGTGCCTGGAGTGTTGGGCTATACACTGAAGCTTTCTTT

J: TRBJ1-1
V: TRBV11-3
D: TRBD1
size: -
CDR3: CASSLQGDTEAFF
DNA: TGTGCCAGCAGCCTACAGGGGGACACTGAAGCTTTCTTT

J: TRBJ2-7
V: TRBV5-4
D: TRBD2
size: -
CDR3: CASSGGGVPSYEQYF
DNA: TGTGCCAGCAGCGGCGGGGGGGTTCCTTCCTACGAGCAGTACTTC

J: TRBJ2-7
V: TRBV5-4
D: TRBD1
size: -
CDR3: CASSLADRGPYEQYF
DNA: TGTGCCAGCAGCTTGGCCGACAGGGGGCCCTACGAGCAGTACTTC

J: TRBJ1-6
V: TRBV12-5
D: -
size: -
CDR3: CASALSQSYDSPLHF
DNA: TGTGCTAGTGCCCTCTCCCAGTCTTACGATTCACCCCTCCACTTT

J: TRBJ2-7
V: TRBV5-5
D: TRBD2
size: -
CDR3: CASNTPGGPYEQYF
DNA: TGTGCCAGCAACACTCCGGGGGGACCCTACGAGCAGTACTTC

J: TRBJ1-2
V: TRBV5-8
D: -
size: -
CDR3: CASSPPGGRGGYTF
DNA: TGTGCCAGCAGCCCCCCGGGGGGTCGAGGTGGCTACACCTTC

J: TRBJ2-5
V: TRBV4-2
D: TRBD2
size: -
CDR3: CASSQAPGLAQETQYF
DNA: TGTGCCAGCAGCCAAGCTCCGGGACTAGCTCAAGAGACCCAGTACTTC

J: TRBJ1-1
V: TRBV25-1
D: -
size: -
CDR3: CASSEEGDTEAFF
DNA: TGTGCCAGCAGTGAAGAAGGGGACACTGAAGCTTTCTTT

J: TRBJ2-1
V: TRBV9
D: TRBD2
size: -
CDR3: CASSAASGGTNEQFF
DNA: TGTGCCAGCAGCGCAGCTAGCGGGGGGACCAATGAGCAGTTCTTC

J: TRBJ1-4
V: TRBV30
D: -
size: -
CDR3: CACYKVSGDEKLFF
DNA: TGTGCCTGCTACAAAGTATCGGGGGATGAAAAACTGTTTTTT

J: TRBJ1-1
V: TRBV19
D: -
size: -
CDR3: CASSIGRAMNTEAFF
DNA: TGTGCCAGTAGTATTGGCAGGGCCATGAACACTGAAGCTTTCTTT

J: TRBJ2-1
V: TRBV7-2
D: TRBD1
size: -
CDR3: CASSYRGRGFVSSYNEQFF
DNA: TGTGCCAGCAGCTATAGGGGCAGGGGGTTCGTCAGCTCCTACAATGAGCAGTTCTTC

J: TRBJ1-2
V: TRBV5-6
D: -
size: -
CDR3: CASSSYSDPYGYTF
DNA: TGTGCCAGCAGCTCGTACAGTGACCCCTATGGCTACACCTTC

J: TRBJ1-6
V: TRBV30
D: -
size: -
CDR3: CAWFPGTRNSPLHF
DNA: TGTGCCTGGTTCCCCGGGACAAGAAATTCACCCCTCCACTTT

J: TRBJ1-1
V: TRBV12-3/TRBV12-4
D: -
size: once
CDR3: CASSLVMNTEAFF
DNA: TGTGCCAGCAGTTTAGTCATGAACACTGAAGCTTTCTTT

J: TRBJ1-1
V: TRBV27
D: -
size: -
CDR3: CASSLGGSTEAFF
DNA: TGTGCCAGCAGTTTAGGGGGGAGCACTGAAGCTTTCTTT

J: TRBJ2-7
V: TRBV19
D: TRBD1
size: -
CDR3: CASSDLYRGREQYF
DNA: TGTGCCAGTAGTGACCTGTACAGGGGGAGAGAGCAGTACTTC

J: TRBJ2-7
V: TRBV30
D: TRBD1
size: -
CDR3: CAWSGGGGYEQYF
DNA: TGTGCCTGGAGTGGAGGGGGCGGCTACGAGCAGTACTTC

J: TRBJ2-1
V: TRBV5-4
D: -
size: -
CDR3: CASSLEGTSAYNEQFF
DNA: TGTGCCAGCAGCTTGGAGGGGACATCAGCCTACAATGAGCAGTTCTTC

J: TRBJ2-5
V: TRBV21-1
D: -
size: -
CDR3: CASSPTGGETQYF
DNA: TGTGCCAGCAGCCCCACGGGAGGAGAGACCCAGTACTTC

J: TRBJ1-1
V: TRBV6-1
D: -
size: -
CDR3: CASSERGGYTEAFF
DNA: TGTGCCAGCAGTGAACGGGGAGGCTACACTGAAGCTTTCTTT

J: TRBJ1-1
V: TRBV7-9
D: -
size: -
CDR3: CAIQDGNTEAFF
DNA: TGTGCCATACAGGACGGGAACACTGAAGCTTTCTTT

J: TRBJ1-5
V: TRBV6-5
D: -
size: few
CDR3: CATGGGLRAQPQHF
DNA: TGTGCCACCGGGGGGGGGTTGAGGGCTCAGCCCCAGCATTTT

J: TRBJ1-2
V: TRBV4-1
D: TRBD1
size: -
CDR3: CASSQTGQGVGGYTF
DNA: TGCGCCAGCAGCCAAACGGGACAGGGGGTTGGTGGCTACACCTTC

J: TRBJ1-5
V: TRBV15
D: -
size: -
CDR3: CATSRYPEERNQPQHF
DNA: TGTGCCACCAGCAGATATCCTGAAGAGCGCAATCAGCCCCAGCATTTT

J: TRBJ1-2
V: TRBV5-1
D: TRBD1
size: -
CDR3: CASSHRQGADGYTF
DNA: TGCGCCAGCAGTCATCGACAGGGGGCGGATGGCTACACCTTC

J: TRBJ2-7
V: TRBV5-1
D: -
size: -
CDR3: CASSLAGASVEQYF
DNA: TGCGCCAGCAGCTTGGCTGGGGCTTCGGTCGAGCAGTACTTC

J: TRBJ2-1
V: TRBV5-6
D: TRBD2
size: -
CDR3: CASSPTSGGIYNEQFF
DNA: TGTGCCAGCAGCCCGACTAGCGGGGGGATTTACAATGAGCAGTTCTTC

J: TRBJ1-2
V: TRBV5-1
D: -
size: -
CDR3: CASSLVAGQSNYGYTF
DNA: TGCGCCAGCAGCTTGGTTGCAGGGCAATCTAACTATGGCTACACCTTC

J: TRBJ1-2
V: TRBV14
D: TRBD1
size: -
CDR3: CASSSGTAYGYTF
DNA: TGTGCCAGCAGCTCCGGGACAGCCTATGGCTACACCTTC

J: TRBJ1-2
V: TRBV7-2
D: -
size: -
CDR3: CASSFPGVHGYTF
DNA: TGTGCCAGCAGCTTCCCAGGGGTCCATGGCTACACCTTC

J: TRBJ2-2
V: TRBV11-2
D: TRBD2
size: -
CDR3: CASSPPAGGNTGELFF
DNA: TGTGCCAGCAGCCCTCCGGCGGGGGGTAACACCGGGGAGCTGTTTTTT

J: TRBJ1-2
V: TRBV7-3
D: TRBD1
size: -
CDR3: CASSSRTGQVWCYTF
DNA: TGTGCCAGCAGCTCCCGGACAGGTCAAGTATGGTGCTACACCTTC

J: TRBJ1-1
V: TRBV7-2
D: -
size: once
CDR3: CASSLRTDTEAFF
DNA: TGTGCCAGCAGCTTAAGGACAGACACTGAAGCTTTCTTT

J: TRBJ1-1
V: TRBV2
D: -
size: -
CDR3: CASSSGNTEAFF
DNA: TGTGCCAGCTCCTCGGGGAACACTGAAGCTTTCTTT

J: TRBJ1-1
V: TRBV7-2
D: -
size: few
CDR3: CASSPQGNTEAFF
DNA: TGTGCCAGCAGCCCACAGGGGAACACTGAAGCTTTCTTT

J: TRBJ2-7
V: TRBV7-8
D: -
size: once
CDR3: CASSRDYYEQYF
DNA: TGTGCCAGCAGCCGAGACTATTACGAGCAGTACTTC

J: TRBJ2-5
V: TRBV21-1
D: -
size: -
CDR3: CASSNGESGQETQYF
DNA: TGTGCCAGCAGCAATGGGGAGTCCGGCCAAGAGACCCAGTACTTC

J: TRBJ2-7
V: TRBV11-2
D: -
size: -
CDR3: CASSRSGPYEQYF
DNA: TGTGCCAGCAGCCGTTCAGGCCCCTACGAGCAGTACTTC

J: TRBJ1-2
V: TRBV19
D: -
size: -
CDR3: CASSPNRQAGYGYTF
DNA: TGTGCCAGTAGTCCAAATAGACAGGCCGGCTATGGCTACACCTTC

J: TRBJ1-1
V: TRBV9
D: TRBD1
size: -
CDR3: CASSVGGTVSTEAFF
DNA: TGTGCCAGCAGCGTAGGGGGGACAGTGAGCACTGAAGCTTTCTTT

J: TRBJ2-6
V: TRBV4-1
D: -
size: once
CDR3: CASSQARVGSGANVLTF
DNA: TGCGCCAGCAGCCAAGCGAGGGTGGGCTCTGGGGCCAACGTCCTGACTTTC

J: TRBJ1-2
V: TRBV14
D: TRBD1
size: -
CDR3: CASSLLGTGRMSGYTF
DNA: TGTGCCAGCAGCCTTTTAGGGACAGGGAGAATGAGTGGCTACACCTTC